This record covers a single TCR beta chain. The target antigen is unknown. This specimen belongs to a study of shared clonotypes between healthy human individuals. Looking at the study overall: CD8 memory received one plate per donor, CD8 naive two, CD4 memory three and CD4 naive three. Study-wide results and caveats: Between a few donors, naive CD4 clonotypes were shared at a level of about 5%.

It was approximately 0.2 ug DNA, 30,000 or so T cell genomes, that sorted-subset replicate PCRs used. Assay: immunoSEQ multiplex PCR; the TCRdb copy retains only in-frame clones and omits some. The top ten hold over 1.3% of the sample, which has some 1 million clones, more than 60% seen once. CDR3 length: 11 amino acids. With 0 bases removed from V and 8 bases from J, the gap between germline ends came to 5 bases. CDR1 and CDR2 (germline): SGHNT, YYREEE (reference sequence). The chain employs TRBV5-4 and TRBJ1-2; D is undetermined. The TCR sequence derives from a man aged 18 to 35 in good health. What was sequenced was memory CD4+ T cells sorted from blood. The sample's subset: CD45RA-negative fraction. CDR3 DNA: TGTGCCAGCAGCTTGGGGGTCGGCTACACCTTC. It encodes CASSLGVGYTF.